This T cell receptor beta chain originates from a study of cytomegalovirus exposure and HLA in healthy donors. Study-level findings and limits: Previous analysis showed most TCR beta V segments were productive about 87% or about 30% of the time. In a later analysis, parvovirus B19, influenza, CMV and Epstein-Barr virus appeared linked to several top co-occurrence clusters.

The donors, nominally healthy at sampling, likely had unrecorded immune exposures. Germline CDR1 reads SEHNR; CDR2 reads FQNEAQ (reference sequence). This CDR3 has 17 amino acids. On this clone itself: Its target is unknown. Mismatch with germline at one junction end may stem from a read error.

PCR amplification relied on 60 Vbeta primers (plus 13 Jbeta primers). The method was immunoSEQ multiplex PCR; TCRdb's version includes in-frame clones alone and lacks a portion of them. Among about 73,000 clones listed, about 81% were seen once. The sample was PBMCs. The origin of this receptor is a man in his 70s in good health and CMV-seronegative. The chain uses TRBV7-9 and TRBJ2-2, with D tentatively TRBD1 (5 bases). CDR3 residues: CSSSRLGWQGNTGELFF. The CDR3 nucleotides are TGTTCCAGCAGCCGCTTGGGTTGGCAGGGGAACACCGGGGAGCTGTTTTTT.